These T cell receptor beta chains were read from a single sample in a study of cytomegalovirus exposure and HLA in healthy donors. This table comes from immunoSEQ multiplex PCR, and its TCRdb copy is limited to in-frame clones, with some not included. The data show more than 110,000 clones, about 8.9% seen once. Sequenced input: PBMCs. The receptors shown here come from a man aged 50 to 60 in good health and CMV-seronegative. The CDR3 runs from the conserved cysteine through the conserved F or W. A D gene is named only where the DNA matches it firmly. Clone size, where shown, is once, few, many, or a class for clones that have expanded.

D gene: -
clone size: few
J gene: TRBJ2-5
V gene: TRBV4-2
CDR3 DNA: TGTGCCAGCAGCCAAGATCAGCGGAGAGGCCAAGAGACCCAGTACTTC
CDR3 protein: CASSQDQRRGQETQYF

D gene: TRBD1
clone size: few
J gene: TRBJ1-4
V gene: TRBV5-1
CDR3 DNA: TGCGCCAGCAGTTCTGGACAGGGGGGTAATGAAAAACTGTTTTTT
CDR3 protein: CASSSGQGGNEKLFF

D gene: TRBD1
clone size: -
J gene: TRBJ1-6
V gene: TRBV5-6
CDR3 DNA: TGTGCCAGCAGCCCAGTGGGACAGGATAATTCACCCCTCCACTTT
CDR3 protein: CASSPVGQDNSPLHF

D gene: -
clone size: -
J gene: TRBJ2-2
V gene: TRBV6-1
CDR3 DNA: TGTGCCAGCATCACGGACTGGAAAACCGGGGAGCTGTTTTTT
CDR3 protein: CASITDWKTGELFF

D gene: TRBD1
clone size: few
J gene: TRBJ2-7
V gene: TRBV30
CDR3 DNA: TGTGCCTCAAAATCCGGGACAGCGGAGTACGAGCAGTACTTC
CDR3 protein: CASKSGTAEYEQYF

D gene: TRBD2
clone size: -
J gene: TRBJ2-7
V gene: TRBV10-1
CDR3 DNA: TGCGCCAGCAGTGAGGGACTAGCGGGGGGCTACGAGCAGTACTTC
CDR3 protein: CASSEGLAGGYEQYF

D gene: -
clone size: few
J gene: TRBJ2-1
V gene: TRBV9
CDR3 DNA: TGTGCCAGCAGCGTAAACGGCAGGGCCGCCTACAATGAGCAGTTCTTC
CDR3 protein: CASSVNGRAAYNEQFF

D gene: -
clone size: few
J gene: TRBJ2-2
V gene: TRBV2
CDR3 DNA: TGTGCCAGCAGTGTACTAAGTACCGGGGAGCTGTTTTTT
CDR3 protein: CASSVLSTGELFF

D gene: TRBD2
clone size: few
J gene: TRBJ2-1
V gene: TRBV5-4
CDR3 DNA: TGTGCCAGCAGCTTGGCCATAGCGGGGGTGGAGGATGAGCAGTTCTTC
CDR3 protein: CASSLAIAGVEDEQFF

D gene: TRBD1
clone size: few
J gene: TRBJ2-7
V gene: TRBV5-1
CDR3 DNA: TGCGCCAGCAGCTTGGTAGGGACAGGGATCCACGAGCAGTACTTC
CDR3 protein: CASSLVGTGIHEQYF

D gene: TRBD2
clone size: few
J gene: TRBJ2-7
V gene: TRBV9
CDR3 DNA: TGTGCCAGCAGCGAGAAGATTGGGGCGGGAGAGTCCTACGAGCAGTACTTC
CDR3 protein: CASSEKIGAGESYEQYF

D gene: -
clone size: -
J gene: TRBJ1-5
V gene: TRBV7-4
CDR3 DNA: TGTGCCAGCAGCTCCCTTCGACAGAAACCTTATAGCAATCAGCCCCAGCATTTT
CDR3 protein: CASSSLRQKPYSNQPQHF

D gene: TRBD1
clone size: -
J gene: TRBJ1-2
V gene: TRBV6-1
CDR3 DNA: TGTGCCAGCAGTGAAGGACAGGGCACCTATGGCTACACCTTC
CDR3 protein: CASSEGQGTYGYTF

D gene: -
clone size: few
J gene: TRBJ2-7
V gene: TRBV28
CDR3 DNA: TGTGCCAGCAGTTCCATTTACGAGCAGTACTTC
CDR3 protein: CASSSIYEQYF

D gene: -
clone size: few
J gene: TRBJ1-4
V gene: TRBV5-1
CDR3 DNA: TGCGCCAGCAGCTTGGCAGGGGCTCCCAATGAAAAACTGTTTTTT
CDR3 protein: CASSLAGAPNEKLFF

D gene: -
clone size: -
J gene: TRBJ2-7
V gene: TRBV7-6
CDR3 DNA: TGTGCCAGCAGCTTAGTTAGCGGACTCTCCTACGAGCAGTACTTC
CDR3 protein: CASSLVSGLSYEQYF

D gene: TRBD1
clone size: few
J gene: TRBJ1-2
V gene: TRBV7-8
CDR3 DNA: TGTGCCAGCAGCTTAAACCTCGGACAGGGACCGTCGGGAGGCTACACCTTC
CDR3 protein: CASSLNLGQGPSGGYTF

D gene: TRBD1
clone size: -
J gene: TRBJ2-1
V gene: TRBV6-1
CDR3 DNA: TGTGCCAGCAGTGATCGGACAGGGCTCAATGAGCAGTTCTTC
CDR3 protein: CASSDRTGLNEQFF

D gene: TRBD1
clone size: few
J gene: TRBJ2-3
V gene: TRBV18
CDR3 DNA: TGTGCCAGCTCTCTGGACAGGGGCTCAGATACGCAGTATTTT
CDR3 protein: CASSLDRGSDTQYF

D gene: -
clone size: -
J gene: TRBJ1-4
V gene: TRBV18
CDR3 DNA: TGTGCCAGCTCACTGGCCGGACAGAGAAATGAAAAACTGTTTTTT
CDR3 protein: CASSLAGQRNEKLFF

D gene: TRBD2
clone size: -
J gene: TRBJ2-1
V gene: TRBV13
CDR3 DNA: TGTGCCAGCAGCCCAGGGACTAGCGGGGAGTCCTACAATGAGCAGTTCTTC
CDR3 protein: CASSPGTSGESYNEQFF

D gene: TRBD1
clone size: few
J gene: TRBJ1-1
V gene: TRBV5-4
CDR3 DNA: TGTGCCAGCAGCTCTCAGGGGGTCACTGAAGCTTTCTTT
CDR3 protein: CASSSQGVTEAFF

D gene: TRBD1
clone size: -
J gene: TRBJ1-3
V gene: TRBV29-1
CDR3 DNA: TGCAGCGTTATGCAGACAGGGACGGACACCATATATTTT
CDR3 protein: CSVMQTGTDTIYF

D gene: -
clone size: few
J gene: TRBJ1-4
V gene: TRBV7-6
CDR3 DNA: TGTGCCAGCAGCCTCGACAGGAGTGACGAAAAACTGTTTTTT
CDR3 protein: CASSLDRSDEKLFF

D gene: TRBD1
clone size: -
J gene: TRBJ2-1
V gene: TRBV28
CDR3 DNA: TGTGCCAGCAGTTTATCAGGGGGCGCTCGGGAGATCTCCTACAATGAGCAGTTCTTC
CDR3 protein: CASSLSGGAREISYNEQFF

D gene: -
clone size: -
J gene: TRBJ2-1
V gene: TRBV11-2
CDR3 DNA: TGTGCCAGCAGCTTAGTACAGTTGTCCTACAATGAGCAGTTCTTC
CDR3 protein: CASSLVQLSYNEQFF

D gene: TRBD2
clone size: -
J gene: TRBJ2-1
V gene: TRBV19
CDR3 DNA: TGTGCCAGTAGTTCCCCAGGGACTAGCGGGAGCTTCGATGAGCAGTTCTTC
CDR3 protein: CASSSPGTSGSFDEQFF

D gene: TRBD1
clone size: few
J gene: TRBJ1-5
V gene: TRBV6-5
CDR3 DNA: TGTGCCAGCAGAAGACAGGGGGCGAGCAATCAGCCCCAGCATTTT
CDR3 protein: CASRRQGASNQPQHF

D gene: TRBD1
clone size: -
J gene: TRBJ1-1
V gene: TRBV7-2
CDR3 DNA: TGTGCCAGCAGCCAAGCGTCCACAGGGGCCACTGAAGCTTTCTTT
CDR3 protein: CASSQASTGATEAFF

D gene: TRBD2
clone size: -
J gene: TRBJ2-2
V gene: TRBV7-3
CDR3 DNA: TGTGCCAGCAGCCCGCCGGGACTAGCGGACACCGGGGAGCTGTTTTTT
CDR3 protein: CASSPPGLADTGELFF

D gene: -
clone size: -
J gene: TRBJ2-1
V gene: TRBV11-2
CDR3 DNA: TGTGCCAGCCAAAGCGGGAATGAGCAGTTCTTC
CDR3 protein: CASQSGNEQFF

D gene: TRBD1
clone size: -
J gene: TRBJ2-7
V gene: TRBV6-1
CDR3 DNA: TGTGCCAGCAGTGAAGTAAGGACAGGCGAGCAGTACTTC
CDR3 protein: CASSEVRTGEQYF

D gene: TRBD2
clone size: -
J gene: TRBJ2-3
V gene: TRBV2
CDR3 DNA: TGTGCCAGCAGTCCCCAAAGCGGGGTAAGCACAGATACGCAGTATTTT
CDR3 protein: CASSPQSGVSTDTQYF

D gene: -
clone size: -
J gene: TRBJ1-1
V gene: TRBV5-1
CDR3 DNA: TGCGCCAGCAGCTTAGTAGCAAACACTGAAGCTTTCTTT
CDR3 protein: CASSLVANTEAFF

D gene: TRBD2
clone size: -
J gene: TRBJ2-5
V gene: TRBV9
CDR3 DNA: TGTGCCAGCAGCGACCGGGGGGTTGGAGAGACCCAGTACTTC
CDR3 protein: CASSDRGVGETQYF

D gene: -
clone size: few
J gene: TRBJ1-4
V gene: TRBV4-1
CDR3 DNA: TGCGCCAGCAGCCAAGAAGGTCGGCCGGGGGCAACTAATGAAAAACTGTTTTTT
CDR3 protein: CASSQEGRPGATNEKLFF

D gene: TRBD2
clone size: -
J gene: TRBJ2-5
V gene: TRBV19
CDR3 DNA: TGTGCCAGACAATGGCGGGGACTAGCGGGGGATTTCAGTAGGGAGACCCAGTACTTC
CDR3 protein: CARQWRGLAGDFSRETQYF

D gene: -
clone size: few
J gene: TRBJ1-1
V gene: TRBV7-8
CDR3 DNA: TGTGCCAGCAGCTTAGTTAGTTTGAACACTGAAGCTTTCTTT
CDR3 protein: CASSLVSLNTEAFF

D gene: -
clone size: -
J gene: TRBJ2-7
V gene: TRBV5-1
CDR3 DNA: TGCGCCAGCAGCTTGGATCTGGGCTGGTACGAGCAGTACTTC
CDR3 protein: CASSLDLGWYEQYF

D gene: -
clone size: -
J gene: TRBJ1-3
V gene: TRBV19
CDR3 DNA: TGTGCCAGTAGTCCCTCCCCGACAGTCCTTGGAAACACCATATATTTT
CDR3 protein: CASSPSPTVLGNTIYF

D gene: -
clone size: few
J gene: TRBJ2-4
V gene: TRBV27
CDR3 DNA: TGTGCCAGCAGTTTAGCGGGCAGAATGAACATTCAGTACTTC
CDR3 protein: CASSLAGRMNIQYF

D gene: -
clone size: -
J gene: TRBJ1-5
V gene: TRBV11-2
CDR3 DNA: TGTGCCAGCAGCGAAGGGGCAGCCCTTAGCAATCAGCCCCAGCATTTT
CDR3 protein: CASSEGAALSNQPQHF